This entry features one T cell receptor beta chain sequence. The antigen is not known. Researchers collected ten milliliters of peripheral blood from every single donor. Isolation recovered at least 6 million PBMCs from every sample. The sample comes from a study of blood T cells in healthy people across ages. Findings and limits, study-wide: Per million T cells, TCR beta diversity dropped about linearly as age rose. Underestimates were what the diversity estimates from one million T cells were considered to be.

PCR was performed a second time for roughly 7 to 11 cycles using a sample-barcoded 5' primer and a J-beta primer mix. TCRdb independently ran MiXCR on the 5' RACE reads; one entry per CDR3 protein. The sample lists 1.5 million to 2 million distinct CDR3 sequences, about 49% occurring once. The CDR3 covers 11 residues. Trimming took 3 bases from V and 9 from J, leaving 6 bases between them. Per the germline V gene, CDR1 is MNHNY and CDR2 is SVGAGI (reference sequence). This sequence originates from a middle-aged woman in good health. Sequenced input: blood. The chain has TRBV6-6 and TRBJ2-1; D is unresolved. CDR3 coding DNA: TGTGCCAGCAGTTATATGCGTGAGCAGTTCTTC. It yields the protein CASSYMREQFF.